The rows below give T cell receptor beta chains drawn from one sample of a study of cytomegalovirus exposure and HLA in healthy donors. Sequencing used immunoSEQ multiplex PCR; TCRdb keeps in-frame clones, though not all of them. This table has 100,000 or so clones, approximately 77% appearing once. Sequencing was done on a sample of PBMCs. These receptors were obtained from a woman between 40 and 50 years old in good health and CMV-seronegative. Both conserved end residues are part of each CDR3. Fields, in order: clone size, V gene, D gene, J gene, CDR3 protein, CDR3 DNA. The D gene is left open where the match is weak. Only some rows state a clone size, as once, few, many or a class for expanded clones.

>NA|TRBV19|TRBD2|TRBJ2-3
CASKPRRGGPDTQYF
TGTGCCAGTAAACCTAGGAGGGGAGGGCCAGATACGCAGTATTTT
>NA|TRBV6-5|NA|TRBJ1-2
CASSPTEIYGYTF
TGTGCCAGCAGTCCCACAGAAATCTATGGCTACACCTTC
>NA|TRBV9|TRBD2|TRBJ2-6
CASSVGEGSGANVLTF
TGTGCCAGCAGCGTAGGGGAGGGGTCTGGGGCCAACGTCCTGACTTTC
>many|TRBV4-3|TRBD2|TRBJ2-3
CASSQLAGGGTDTQYF
TGCGCCAGCAGCCAACTAGCGGGGGGTGGCACAGATACGCAGTATTTT
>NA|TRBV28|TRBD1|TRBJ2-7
CASSGPGQGTYEQYF
TGTGCCAGCAGTGGACCGGGACAGGGCACCTACGAGCAGTACTTC
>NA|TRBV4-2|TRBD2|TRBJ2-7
CASSQGFTSGAYEQYF
TGTGCCAGCAGCCAAGGGTTTACTAGCGGAGCCTACGAGCAGTACTTC
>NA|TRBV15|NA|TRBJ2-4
CATSRDNQGENIQYF
TGTGCCACCAGCAGAGATAATCAGGGCGAGAACATTCAGTACTTC
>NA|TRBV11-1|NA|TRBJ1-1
CASSPPQGPEAFF
TGTGCCAGCAGCCCGCCACAGGGACCTGAAGCTTTCTTT
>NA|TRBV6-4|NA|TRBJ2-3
CASSDTGHLTGTDTQYF
TGTGCCAGCAGTGACACGGGACACCTTACAGGGACAGATACGCAGTATTTT
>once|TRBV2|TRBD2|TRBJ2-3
CASSLLAGLGDTQYF
TGTGCCAGCAGCTTACTAGCGGGACTCGGGGATACGCAGTATTTT
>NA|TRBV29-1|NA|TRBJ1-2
CSVPKSPQGFTGYTF
TGCAGCGTTCCTAAGAGCCCACAGGGTTTTACTGGCTACACCTTC
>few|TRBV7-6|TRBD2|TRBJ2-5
CASSPLRELAGGETQYF
TGTGCCAGCAGCCCCTTGAGGGAACTAGCGGGGGGAGAGACCCAGTACTTC
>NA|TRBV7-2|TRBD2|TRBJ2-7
CASSHTSGVYEQYF
TGTGCCAGCAGCCACACTAGCGGGGTGTACGAGCAGTACTTC
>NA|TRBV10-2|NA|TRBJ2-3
CASRQGGDTQYF
TGCGCCAGCAGACAGGGCGGCGATACGCAGTATTTT
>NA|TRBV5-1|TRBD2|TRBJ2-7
CASSPGLAGTITYEQYF
TGCGCCAGCAGCCCGGGACTAGCGGGTACCATCACCTACGAGCAGTACTTC
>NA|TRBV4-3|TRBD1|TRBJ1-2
CASSQRGQGGGYTF
TGCGCCAGCAGCCAACGGGGACAGGGTGGGGGCTACACCTTC
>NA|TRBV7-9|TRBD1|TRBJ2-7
CASSFPRTGIGYEQYF
TGTGCCAGCAGCTTTCCCCGGACAGGGATTGGATACGAGCAGTACTTC
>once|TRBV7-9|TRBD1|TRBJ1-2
CASSRDSNYGYTF
TGTGCCAGCAGCCGGGACAGTAACTATGGCTACACCTTC
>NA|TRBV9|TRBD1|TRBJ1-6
CASSPRGQTNSPLHF
TGTGCCAGCAGCCCAAGGGGACAGACTAATTCACCCCTCCACTTT
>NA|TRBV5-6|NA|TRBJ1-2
CASSLAGIYTF
TGTGCCAGCAGCTTGGCAGGGATCTACACCTTC
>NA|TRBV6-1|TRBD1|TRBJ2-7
CASNPRGQGYEQYF
TGTGCCAGCAACCCCAGGGGACAGGGGTACGAGCAGTACTTC
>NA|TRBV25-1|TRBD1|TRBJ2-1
CASSELGTGNNEQFF
TGTGCCAGCAGTGAATTGGGGACAGGGAACAATGAGCAGTTCTTC